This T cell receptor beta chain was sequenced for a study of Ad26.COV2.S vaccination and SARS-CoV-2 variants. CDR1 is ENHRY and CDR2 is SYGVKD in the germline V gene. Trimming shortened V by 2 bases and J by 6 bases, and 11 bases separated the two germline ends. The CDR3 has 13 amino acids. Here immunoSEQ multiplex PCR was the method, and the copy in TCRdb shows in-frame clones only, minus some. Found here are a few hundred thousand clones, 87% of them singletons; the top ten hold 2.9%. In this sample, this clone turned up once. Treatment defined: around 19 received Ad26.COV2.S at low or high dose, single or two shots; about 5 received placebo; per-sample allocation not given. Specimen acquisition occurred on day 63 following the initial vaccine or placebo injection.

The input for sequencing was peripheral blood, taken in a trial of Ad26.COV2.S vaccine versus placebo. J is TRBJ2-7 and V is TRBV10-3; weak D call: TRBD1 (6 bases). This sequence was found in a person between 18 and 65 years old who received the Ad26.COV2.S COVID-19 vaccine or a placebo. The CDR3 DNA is TGTGCCATCAGTGAGGGACAGTGGCGCGAGCAGTACGTC. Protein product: CAISEGQWREQYV.